The 10 T cell receptor beta chains in this list originate from one sample, sequenced in a study of T cell changes during pregnancy in multiple sclerosis. Only in-frame clones appear in the TCRdb table, and some are missing; sequencing was by immunoSEQ multiplex PCR. The profile shows 65,000 to 90,000 clones, around 90% of them singletons. Sample: CD4+ T cells from peripheral blood mononuclear cells, taken after pregnancy. The receptors originated from a female donor with multiple sclerosis, enrolled in a pregnancy study.

The rearrangement links TRBV6-5 to TRBJ1-3, with 8 bases identical to TRBD1. This CDR3 has 15 amino acids. The trim removed 5 bases at V and 7 bases at J, leaving 10 bases unmatched. Germline values: CDR1 MNHEY, CDR2 SVGAGI. The CDR3 DNA is TGTGCCAGCAGTCCTCTCCAGGGGGCGCGGAACACCATATATTTT. Its protein is CASSPLQGARNTIYF.

This clone occurred once. DNA for the CDR3: TGTGCCAGCAGCCTAGTTGGGAAGAGGGGGCGTTACGAGCAGTACTTC. Its protein product is CASSLVGKRGRYEQYF. The chain links TRBV7-2 to TRBJ2-7, with TRBD1 identical over 7 bases. Germline V lookup: CDR1 SGHTA, CDR2 FQGNSA. This CDR3 has 16 residues. Losses at the gene ends were 5 bases for V and 4 bases for J; bases not matched to a gene: 14. Combining the CDR3 with reference TRBV7-2 and TRBJ2-7 gives the whole variable domain GAGVSQSPSNKVTEKGKDVELRCDPISGHTALYWYRQSLGQGLEFLIYFQGNSAPDKSGLPSDRFSAERTGGSVSTLTIQRTQQEDSAVYLCASSLVGKRGRYEQYFGPGTRLTVT.

Details on this clone: The conserved final phenylalanine or tryptophan is absent from the CDR3, which likely points to a read error. Because the CDR3's place on the DNA is in doubt, the DNA is left out and the CDR3 is given as listed by TCRdb. The chain is built from TRBV12-5 and TRBJ2-3; the table gives TRBD1 as D, unverified against the DNA. The CDR3 is made up of 11 amino acids, end residues included. Germline V gives CDR1 LGHNT, CDR2 FRNRAP. CDR3 amino acids: CASGLVVGQGG.

This chain uses TRBV5-4 with TRBJ2-2, with TRBD2 matching 7 bases. CDR1 and CDR2 (germline): SGHNT, YYREEE (reference sequence). Trimming cost V 0 bases and J 1 base; bases outside gene matches: 3. This CDR3 has 16 residues. DNA of the CDR3: TGTGCCAGCAGCTTGGGGCTAGCGGTGAACACCGGGGAGCTGTTTTTT. Encoded protein: CASSLGLAVNTGELFF.

This chain links TRBV6-1 with TRBJ2-7; D perhaps matches TRBD2 (6 bases). The CDR3 has 15 residues. The V and J ends lost 3 bases and 2 bases respectively, with 14 bases between them. CDR1 and CDR2 from the germline V gene are MNHNS and SASEGT. CDR3 coding DNA: TGTGCCAGCAGTGAGGAGGGTCCGATTACCTACGAGCAGTACTTC. Protein sequence: CASSEEGPITYEQYF.

The chain employs TRBV9 and TRBJ1-3; 7 nucleotides line up with TRBD1. Germline values: CDR1 SGDLS, CDR2 YYNGEE. This CDR3 spans 15 amino acids. The ends lost 0 bases at V and 8 bases at J; junction bases unmatched: 8. CDR3 bases: TGTGCCAGCAGCGTAGATGCAGGGGGGTCGGACACCATATATTTT. Translating gives CASSVDAGGSDTIYF.

V is TRBV13 and J is TRBJ2-1; no reliable D call. Germline V lookup: CDR1 PRHDT, CDR2 FYEKMQ (reference sequence). Trimming took off 2 bases at V and 8 bases at J, with 7 bases between the two ends. This CDR3 has 12 amino acids. The CDR3 is CASSLREYEQFF. CDR3 nucleotide sequence: TGTGCCAGCAGCTTACGAGAATATGAGCAGTTCTTC.

This sequence joins TRBV23-1 and TRBJ1-1; D is unclear. TRBV23-1 is given ORF status, its function remaining uncertain. Between the trimmed V and J ends, which lost 2 bases and 4 bases, there was a span of 14 bases. The length of the CDR3 is 15 residues. CDR3 DNA: TGCGCCAGCAGTCAAGTAGGACCTGAGGGCACTGAAGCTTTCTTT. Translation: CASSQVGPEGTEAFF.

The chain carries TRBV28 and TRBJ2-1; 7 bases align to TRBD2. Germline CDR1 and CDR2: MDHEN and SYDVKM. The CDR3 has 18 residues. V was pared by 3 bases and J by 12 bases, with 23 bases of the junction left unmatched. The CDR3 loop is CASSFPLISSGPKGWQFF. The DNA of the CDR3 is TGTGCCAGCAGTTTTCCCCTGATCTCTAGCGGACCGAAGGGTTGGCAGTTCTTC.

This chain links TRBV2 with TRBJ1-6; D is unresolved. Germline V gene lookup returns CDR1 SNHLY and CDR2 FYNNEI. The length of the CDR3 is 15 residues. Trimming shortened V by 4 bases and J by 0 bases, and 7 bases separated the two germline ends. CDR3 nucleotide sequence: TGTGCCAGCAGTGTAGGGAGCTCCTATAATTCACCCCTCCACTTT. This codes for CASSVGSSYNSPLHF.